This T cell receptor (beta chain) stems from a study of molecular identifiers for immune sequencing clone quantification. Per the germline V gene, CDR1 is PRHDT and CDR2 is FYEKMQ (reference sequence). The CDR3 totals 14 residues. V lost 5 bases to trimming and J lost 5 bases; unmatched junction nucleotides: 7. TCRdb processed the PCR reads anew with MiXCR; each CDR3 protein has one entry. The repertoire consists of approximately 100,000 distinct CDR3 sequences, with about 35% occurring once and the leading ten covering 4% to 5%. The chain combines TRBV13 with TRBJ2-5; 8 bases line up with TRBD2. Sequenced sample: naive CD8+ T cells from blood, with Jurkat cell RNA spiked in. Stated subset: FACS-sorted CD8+CD4-CCR7+CD45RA+ naive T cells. The source of this sequence is a human donor in good health. Some libraries in this study had Jurkat cell RNA spiked in. CDR3 nucleotides: TGTGCCAGCAGCCACCGGGGGGGTGTTGAGACCCAGTACTTC. Its protein is CASSHRGGVETQYF.